The TCR beta chain under discussion was sequenced for a study of cytotoxic CD8 clonotypes in ibrutinib-treated CLL (dated by TCRdb to about 2021). Regarding the complete study: The cohort had 11 relapsed/refractory and about 15 treatment-naive patients; some 17 were IGHV unmutated. Partial responses were observed in approximately 24 patients and complete responses in 2; after a median follow-up of roughly 72 months, remission was maintained in 15 or so patients and progression was observed in about twelve. Longitudinal samples were obtainable from about 30% of the roughly 90 participants in the trial. On average, each sample yielded 270,000 or so productive templates and about 94,000 productive rearrangements. Every sample from remission and from progressive disease was obtained while the patients were still on ibrutinib. Response samples were taken after a median of 12 months on treatment, ranging from roughly 6 to 36 months. Cryopreserved peripheral blood mononuclear cells were collected at three points: before therapy, at response, and at either sustained remission or disease progression. Overall study outcomes, separate from this receptor: Public clonotypes were rare and either shrank or stayed stable during treatment, and the rise in clonality at ibrutinib response reflected expansion of private clonotypes. Sampling times were not matched between sustained-remission and progressing patients, and lymph node repertoires were not studied. Baseline clonality exceeded that of age-matched healthy donors and correlated strongly with circulating CD8+ T-cell counts. Clonality increased at ibrutinib response, stayed stable in sustained remission, and fell back toward baseline at progression.

A MiSeq instrument was used for deep resolution sequencing, which targeted depths ranging from 1 in 1 million up to 1 in 200,000 T cells, with coverage averaging 10x for each clonotype. The immunoSEQ hsTCRB Kit was used to generate TCR beta libraries. The original pipeline was this. Data were analyzed with ImmunoSEQ Data Assistant and ImmunoSEQ Analyzer, with V, D and J genes assigned per IMGT definitions. Clonality, which ranges from 0 to 1, was calculated as one minus the normalized Shannon entropy of productive rearrangement frequencies. Only overrepresented clonotypes making up at least 0.05% of the repertoire of each patient were included in the public clonotype analysis. Fewer than 15 age-matched healthy donor repertoires from immuneACCESS served as clonality controls. Here the immuneACCESS table is served through TCRdb, limited to in-frame sequences with V and J called. Missing clones are a known gap in these copies; in checked studies unresolved V genes cover under half, and the rest lacks a known reason. From that table come the V and J calls and clone size; the DNA was used to work out D and trimming. The table for this sample lists approximately 140,000 clones; around 93% of them were counted only once. The top ten constitute under 14% of the sample.

The sample's time point label is to be understood as: 12 to 13 months on ibrutinib. For TCR beta library preparation, around 1.8 micrograms of genomic DNA were extracted from the cryopreserved PBMCs. Longitudinal blood samples from CLL patients receiving ibrutinib monotherapy were subjected to high-throughput TCR beta sequencing. The patients took part in an open-label, single-center phase 2 trial of ibrutinib monotherapy. Details on this clone: What antigen it recognizes has not been identified. Base qualities are not at hand, and no much larger clone is one base apart.

V is pared back by 8 bases and J by 0 bases, with 8 bases lying between the germline termini. CDR1 and CDR2, looked up from the germline V gene, are LGHNA and YNFKEQ. The CDR3 contains 14 residues, cysteine and phenylalanine counted. Of the read, only the CDR3 DNA is kept; its 42 bases are in frame from base 1. This specimen was PBMCs, taken after 12 months of ibrutinib treatment. The source is a human donor with chronic lymphocytic leukemia. Recombination linked TRBV4-2 to TRBJ2-6; a tentative D call is TRBD1 (5 bases match). The CDR3 has the sequence CASDDSSGANVLTF. The nucleotide sequence reads as follows: TGTGCCAGCGATGACAGCTCTGGGGCCAACGTCCTGACTTTC.